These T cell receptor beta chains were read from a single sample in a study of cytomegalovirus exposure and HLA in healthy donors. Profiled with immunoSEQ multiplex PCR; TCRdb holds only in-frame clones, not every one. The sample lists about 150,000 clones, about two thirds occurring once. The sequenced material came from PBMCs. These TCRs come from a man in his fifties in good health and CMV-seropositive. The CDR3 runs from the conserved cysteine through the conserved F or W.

CASSAGQGSETQYF | TRBJ2-5 | TRBV9 | 14
CASSSGQGEAFF | TRBJ1-1 | TRBV6-5 | 12
CASRNYGTGGTNTEAFF | TRBJ1-1 | TRBV5-1 | 17
CASSLVQVARETQYF | TRBJ2-5 | TRBV7-2 | 15
CASSDPSGTAYNEQFF | TRBJ2-1 | TRBV6-1 | 16
CASIPGQNTEAFF | TRBJ1-1 | TRBV10-2 | 13
CATKTTSGRALNTGELFF | TRBJ2-2 | TRBV7-9 | 18
CASSLSAGKTGEQFF | TRBJ2-1 | TRBV7-6 | 15
CASSLIQGADTQYF | TRBJ2-3 | TRBV7-3 | 14
CASSDRRGGNTGELFF | TRBJ2-2 | TRBV6-1 | 16
CASSWAGSGNLRGLTF | TRBJ2-6 | TRBV5-4 | 16
CASRSRQGAYNEQFF | TRBJ2-1 | TRBV28 | 15
CASSLETVNTEAFF | TRBJ1-1 | TRBV5-4 | 14
CASRAGDRAYGYTF | TRBJ1-2 | TRBV2 | 14
CASSGPGQETYEQYF | TRBJ2-7 | TRBV11-3 | 15
CASRSPGQGRNEQYF | TRBJ2-7 | TRBV28 | 15
CASSPAGAYEQYF | TRBJ2-7 | TRBV18 | 13
CASSVVKGVPGTGRSNEQFF | TRBJ2-1 | TRBV9 | 20
CASSQGQGNGYTF | TRBJ1-2 | TRBV18 | 13
CASSTKSGQGAGGNTEAFF | TRBJ1-1 | TRBV19 | 19
CASSYRGRGYGYTF | TRBJ1-2 | TRBV6-5 | 14
CASSPPRFPYEQYF | TRBJ2-7 | TRBV18 | 14
CASSPRQGDNEQFF | TRBJ2-1 | TRBV18 | 14
CANQGTDGYGYTF | TRBJ1-2 | TRBV6-1 | 13
CSSSYKQGTGQYF | TRBJ2-7 | TRBV7-9 | 13
CASTATSGNTIYF | TRBJ1-3 | TRBV6-1 | 13
CASSLGERYNSPLHF | TRBJ1-6 | TRBV5-1 | 15
CASSQDLGPGHEQYF | TRBJ2-7 | TRBV4-1 | 15
CASSKTGRTEAFF | TRBJ1-1 | TRBV19 | 13
CASSVDRTGELFF | TRBJ2-2 | TRBV5-4 | 13
CASSVTDSNQPQHF | TRBJ1-5 | TRBV7-8 | 14
CASSVRTDGEQYF | TRBJ2-7 | TRBV2 | 13
CASSPGQGGNTEAFF | TRBJ1-1 | TRBV6-6 | 15
CASSRGTQPTDTQYF | TRBJ2-3 | TRBV5-1 | 15
CASSWGGSKYEQYF | TRBJ2-7 | TRBV27 | 14
CASSLGQGYEKLFF | TRBJ1-4 | TRBV7-6 | 14
CASSQEGDRGEKLFF | TRBJ1-4 | TRBV4-2 | 15
CASSVGGYGSYEQYF | TRBJ2-7 | TRBV9 | 15
CASSRQDVDEQYF | TRBJ2-7 | TRBV19 | 13
CASMGQGYEQYF | TRBJ2-7 | TRBV27 | 12
CASSYGTGGTEAFF | TRBJ1-1 | TRBV5-1 | 14
CASSDLTGGEQYF | TRBJ2-7 | TRBV6-4 | 13
CASSTRTGGSYGYTF | TRBJ1-2 | TRBV13 | 15
CASSLGLEVDEQYF | TRBJ2-7 | TRBV5-1 | 14
CASSWQGTPPNTIYF | TRBJ1-3 | TRBV5-4 | 15
CAGSFEPLNEKLFF | TRBJ1-4 | TRBV5-5 | 14
CASSLAGRGMDTQYF | TRBJ2-3 | TRBV7-6 | 15
CSVAQRQGPDYEQYF | TRBJ2-7 | TRBV29-1 | 15
CASTRQADTEAFF | TRBJ1-1 | TRBV2 | 13
CASVTGLANTEAFF | TRBJ1-1 | TRBV6-1 | 14
CASSNWDNSYEQYF | TRBJ2-7 | TRBV19 | 14
CASSLEGDLRGYTF | TRBJ1-2 | TRBV7-2 | 14
CASSPRQVLAKNIQYF | TRBJ2-4 | TRBV11-3 | 16
CASSPQGGTQETQYF | TRBJ2-5 | TRBV5-8 | 15
CASSRQGGSKETQYF | TRBJ2-5 | TRBV11-2 | 15
CASSPSGGRQPQHF | TRBJ1-5 | TRBV6-6 | 14